One T cell receptor (beta chain) is described in this entry. The antigen remains undetermined. These data originate in a study of immune evolution from preneoplasia to lung adenocarcinoma. CDR1 is MNHEY, CDR2 SVGAGI, per germline. CDR3 length: 14 residues. V lost 6 bases and J lost 5; bases outside the gene matches: 8. Two lung cancer pathologists independently confirmed each histologic diagnosis. The method was immunoSEQ multiplex PCR; TCRdb's version includes in-frame clones alone and lacks a portion of them. Here the sample spans 9,500 to 10,000 clones, about 80% being singletons. Study observations and caveats: From normal lung to invasive adenocarcinoma, top clone frequencies appeared to decrease. Later-stage lesions seemingly showed higher T cell density and diversity than normal lung. Highest clonality occurred in KRAS-mutant, not EGFR-mutant or double wild-type, nodules.

Sample: FFPE minimally invasive lung adenocarcinoma tissue. The receptor was derived from a person between 70 and 80 years old with lung adenocarcinoma. Some clones in this sample may be carry-over from other donors' samples. This chain joins TRBV6-5 and TRBJ1-1; 8 bases are shared with TRBD1. The CDR3 DNA reads as TGTGCCAGCAGCCGCGGACAGGGTGGGACTGAAGCTTTCTTT. This codes for CASSRGQGGTEAFF.